This record looks at one T cell receptor beta chain sequence and its context. What this receptor recognizes is not known. Per-base quality was not reported, and no clone a single base away is much larger than it. This sample is part of a study of shared clonotypes between healthy human individuals (TCRdb year 2020). As for the study more broadly: The cohort included three men and a couple of women between 18 and 49 years of age. The study deeply sequenced blood TCR repertoires of about 5 healthy adults to estimate repertoire size and the extent of clonotype sharing between individuals. Between about 0.8 and 9.5 billion PBMCs per donor were obtained by leukapheresis. Libraries were prepared and TCR repertoires were sequenced by different laboratories using diverse techniques, in order to increase sequencing depth and limit assay-specific biases. Findings and caveats that apply to the study as a whole: The genetic and exposure-history diversity represented was limited by the small number of donors. Sampling was limited to blood, and TCR repertoires in tissue likely differ from TCR repertoires in blood. Based on pairwise subsampling, the degree of clonotype sharing among donors was expected to be affected by sequencing depth.

The donors were healthy, HIV-negative adults with no recently reported acute infections or vaccinations. Only Caucasian adults living in Nashville, Tennessee, USA were represented among the donors. For unsorted samples, 70 million to 95 million PBMCs were counted, and genomic DNA was extracted using the QIAamp DNA Blood Mini kit. After blood collection by leukapheresis, PBMCs were isolated using Ficoll-Histopaque density gradient centrifugation and then cryopreserved in the vapor phase of liquid nitrogen. Reading the germline V gene gives CDR1 SGHTA and CDR2 FQGNSA. The CDR3 goes from the cysteine to the phenylalanine over 13 residues. The read is trimmed to its CDR3 DNA, 39 bases read in frame from base 1. Trimming removed 2 bases from V and 6 bases from J, leaving 10 bases between the germline ends. TCR CDR3 regions were amplified from genomic DNA by multiplex PCR using the deep immunoSEQ assay. For each cell subset, the extracted genomic DNA was distributed evenly across all wells of several immunoSEQ 96-well plates, and each plate served as one replicate. For unsorted PBMC, approximately 290 ng of genomic DNA, equivalent to approximately 30,000 T cell genomes, went into each replicate PCR. Unsorted PBMC genomic DNA was sequenced across ten immunoSEQ deep assay plates. Purified libraries were quantified with a Qubit 3.0 fluorometer, sized on a Bioanalyzer 2100, and re-quantified with the KAPA Library Quantification kit. Every immunoSEQ 96-well plate was sequenced on a separate single-read 150-cycle Illumina NextSeq 550 flow cell. The original pipeline was this. Because the immunoSEQ output included only junctional sequences and no quality scores, the filtering could not be the same as the filtering used for full-length reads. Sequences were annotated with PyIR, a Python wrapper for IgBLAST v1.9, using IMGT germline references to assign V/J genes and CDR3. Reads were filtered out if the reads had weak V/J assignments (E-value above 1e-6), no CDR3, stop codons, out-of-frame junctions, or ambiguous translated residues. A V3J clonotype was defined by an identical inferred V gene, J gene, and CDR3 amino acid sequence. Percentage overlap between repertoires was computed as shared unique clonotypes divided by the size of the smaller repertoire. RTK rarefaction, the Chao1 estimator, and Recon v2.1 estimates of unobserved clonotypes were used to assess repertoire richness. The clones in this table, taken by TCRdb from immuneACCESS, are in-frame only. Not every clone is retained; where verified, under half of the shortfall comes from an unresolved V gene, and the cause of the rest is unknown. That table is the source of V, J and clone size, and D and trimming were worked out from the DNA. This sample holds approximately 460,000 clones; roughly four fifths were observed only once. The top ten hold around 12% of the sample.

The source is a woman aged 40 to 49 in good health. Some clones in this sample may be carry-over from other donors' samples. The chain employs TRBV7-2 and TRBJ1-1; no D gene is confidently identified. The sample was PBMCs. The DNA sequence reads TGTGCCAGCAGCTTACAGTTCAATTCTGAAGCTTTCTTT. Its protein is CASSLQFNSEAFF.